Shown below are 13 T cell receptor beta chains from a single sample sequenced in a study of read filtering for tumor transcriptome and immune sequencing. The library was built from about 400 ng RNA with molecular barcoded adaptors for alpha/delta and beta/gamma chains. From the reads, TCRdb called clonotypes with MiXCR, one entry per CDR3 protein. Of 43,000 or so distinct CDR3 sequences in the sample, 20% were seen once. Sequencing used a population of CD138-negative cells sorted from bone marrow. These receptors were collected from a donor at least 40 years old with multiple myeloma.

This clonotype was seen many times. This sequence joins TRBV30 and TRBJ2-1, with D possibly being TRBD2 (6 bases). Germline lookup yields CDR1 GTSNPN and CDR2 SVGIG (reference sequence). Trimming removed 0 bases from V and 9 bases from J, with 15 bases in between. CDR3 length: 14 residues. CDR3 loop: CAWSVQQRGGEQFF. The CDR3 region has the DNA TGTGCCTGGAGTGTACAACAGAGGGGAGGTGAGCAGTTCTTC.

On this clonotype: Possible read error: a much larger clone is one base away. The chain recombines TRBV12-3 or TRBV12-4 with TRBJ1-3; D gene uncertain. The CDR3 sequence is 15 residues long. CDR3 coding DNA: TGTACCAGCAGCCCCGGATACCTCTCTGGAAACACCATATATTTT. It yields the protein CTSSPGYLSGNTIYF.

This clonotype was detected a few times. This chain joins TRBV20-1 and TRBJ1-4; no reliable D call. Trimming took off 5 bases at V and 8 bases at J, with 15 bases between the two ends. Germline V gene sequence: CDR1 DFQATT, CDR2 SNEGSKA (reference sequence). The CDR3 contains 13 residues. The CDR3 reads CSALERKQEKLFF. CDR3 nucleotide sequence: TGCAGTGCTTTGGAGCGGAAGCAGGAAAAACTGTTTTTT.

Concerning this clonotype: A read error may be the cause here, since a much bigger clone is one base away. This sequence joins TRBV3-1 and TRBJ2-5; no definite D call. Germline lookup yields CDR1 LGHDT and CDR2 YNNKEL (reference sequence). The length of the CDR3 is 15 residues. The CDR3 DNA reads TGTGCCAGCGGCCAAGTCCGGACCTCCCGTGAGACCCAGTACTTC. This translates into CASGQVRTSRETQYF.

The chain combines TRBV6-2 or TRBV6-3 with TRBJ2-6; the D is unclear. Germline V lookup: CDR1 MNHEY, CDR2 SVGEGT. CDR3 length equals 15 residues. V lost 0 bases and J lost 4, with 7 bases in between. In DNA, the CDR3 is TGTGCCAGCAGTTACTCGACGGCGGGGGCCAACGTCCTGACTTTC. Protein product: CASSYSTAGANVLTF.

This clonotype was recorded at least ten times. This chain uses TRBV7-2 with TRBJ1-4, with a weak D call TRBD1 (5 bases). CDR3 length: 15 amino acids. From germline, CDR1 is SGHTA and CDR2 FQGNSA. Trimming pared 5 bases from V and 2 bases from J, leaving 12 bases between. The CDR3 nucleotides are TGTGCCAGCAGCCTCCAGGGTACTACTAATGAAAAACTGTTTTTT. This encodes CASSLQGTTNEKLFF.

This clonotype showed up many times. The genes are TRBV27 and TRBJ2-6, with D unclear. The germline V and J ends were trimmed by 4 bases and 0 bases, with 7 bases remaining between them. The CDR3 runs 15 residues. The germline V gene encodes CDR1 MNHEY and CDR2 SMNVEV (reference sequence). The chain's CDR3 is CASSSGSSGANVLTF. The CDR3 bases are TGTGCCAGCAGTTCTGGAAGCTCTGGGGCCAACGTCCTGACTTTC.

This chain connects TRBV5-4 to TRBJ2-3, with TRBD2 as a possible D gene (6 bases). V was clipped by 1 base and J by 7 bases, with 13 bases between them. The CDR3 is made up of 14 amino acids. Germline V gene sequence: CDR1 SGHNT, CDR2 YYREEE (reference sequence). CDR3 sequence: CASSLSSGLYTQYF. CDR3 nucleotide sequence: TGTGCCAGCAGCTTGTCCAGCGGGCTCTATACGCAGTATTTT.

This clonotype was detected ten times or more. CDR3 residues: CASSLSGRNSPLHF. The CDR3 nucleotides read TGTGCCAGCAGTTTATCGGGCAGAAATTCACCCCTCCACTTT. V is TRBV12-3 or TRBV12-4 and J is TRBJ1-6; no clear D. CDR3 length equals 14 residues. The germline V and J ends were trimmed by 2 bases and 7 bases, with 9 bases remaining between them.

The CDR3 DNA reads TGTGCCAGCAGCCGGGGACAGGGGGAGTTTGAGCAGTACTTC. It encodes CASSRGQGEFEQYF. V usage is TRBV5-4 and J usage is TRBJ2-7, with 11 positions matching TRBD1. The germline V gene has CDR1 SGHNT and CDR2 YYREEE (reference sequence). The junction had 7 bases not matched to a gene; V was cut back by 4 bases and J by 7 bases. This CDR3 contains 14 residues.

This clonotype was seen many times. This chain uses TRBV7-2 with TRBJ2-7; tentative D call: TRBD2 (6 bases). CDR1 is SGHTA, CDR2 FQGNSA, per germline. The CDR3 runs to 15 residues. Deletions cut 5 bases from V and 2 bases from J, with 16 bases between. The CDR3 here is CASSTRSSDAYEQYF. In DNA form, the CDR3 reads TGTGCCAGCAGCACCCGATCTAGCGATGCCTACGAGCAGTACTTC.

The V gene is TRBV9, the J gene TRBJ1-5; no clear D gene. The CDR3 is 15 residues long. Trimming shortened V by 3 bases and J by 6 bases, and 16 bases separated the two germline ends. The germline gives CDR1 SGDLS, CDR2 YYNGEE. CDR3 DNA sequence: TGTGCCAGCAGCGAGGAGCCAATCGCGGGTCAGCCCCAGCATTTT. Residues: CASSEEPIAGQPQHF.

This clonotype is medium-sized within its sample. V gene TRBV19 combines with J gene TRBJ2-1, with D uncertain. The CDR3 has 15 amino acids. V dropped 3 bases and J dropped 0 bases, with 9 bases sitting between them. Germline values: CDR1 LNHDA, CDR2 SQIVND (reference sequence). Here the CDR3 DNA reads TGTGCCAGTAGTATTGCAGATCTCTCCTACAATGAGCAGTTCTTC. Amino acids: CASSIADLSYNEQFF.